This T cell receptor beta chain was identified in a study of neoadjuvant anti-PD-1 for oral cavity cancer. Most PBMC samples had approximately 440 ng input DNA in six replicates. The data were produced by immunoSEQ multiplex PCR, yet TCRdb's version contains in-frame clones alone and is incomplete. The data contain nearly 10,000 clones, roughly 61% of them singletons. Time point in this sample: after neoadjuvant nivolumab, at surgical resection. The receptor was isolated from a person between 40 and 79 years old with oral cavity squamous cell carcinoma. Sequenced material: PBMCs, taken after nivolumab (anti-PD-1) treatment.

This CDR3 is CASSLTTGGGYGYTF. CDR3 sequence (DNA): TGTGCCAGCAGCTTAACGACAGGGGGCGGATATGGCTACACCTTC. The V call is TRBV7-8, the J call TRBJ1-2, with TRBD1 matching 10 bases. V shed 2 bases, J shed 5 bases, and the junction held 5 bases outside the gene matches. The length of the CDR3 is 15 residues. CDR1 and CDR2 (germline): SGHVS, FQNEAQ.